This T cell receptor beta chain was documented in a study of blood T cell repertoires in COVID-19. Looking at the study overall: Sites in the United States, Italy and Spain provided acute and convalescent COVID-19 samples. Sample material is recorded as cDNA or gDNA derived from T cells, B-cell-depleted T cells, or PBMCs.

V shed 3 bases and J shed 0 bases, with 11 bases lying between them. The CDR3 has 16 residues. The germline V gene has CDR1 KGHDR and CDR2 SFDVKD. Patients at the Seattle site were enrolled during active infection and followed longitudinally. Original methodology: Estimated nucleated cell counts came from reference gene primer amplification. Repertoires were generated with immunoSEQ multiplex PCR, while TCRdb's copy carries only in-frame clones and drops some. Clone size and V and J calls were adopted from that table, with D and trimming inferred from the DNA. The table includes 200,000 to 250,000 clones, more than 80% detected once.

Sequences were obtained from peripheral blood. The rearrangement links TRBV24-1 to TRBJ2-1; maybe TRBD2 (5 bases). This clonotype originated in a man aged 30 to 45 with COVID-19, enrolled during active disease. CDR3 coding DNA: TGTGCCACCAGTGATCAAGCGGCGCTCTCCTACAATGAGCAGTTCTTC. Amino acids: CATSDQAALSYNEQFF.